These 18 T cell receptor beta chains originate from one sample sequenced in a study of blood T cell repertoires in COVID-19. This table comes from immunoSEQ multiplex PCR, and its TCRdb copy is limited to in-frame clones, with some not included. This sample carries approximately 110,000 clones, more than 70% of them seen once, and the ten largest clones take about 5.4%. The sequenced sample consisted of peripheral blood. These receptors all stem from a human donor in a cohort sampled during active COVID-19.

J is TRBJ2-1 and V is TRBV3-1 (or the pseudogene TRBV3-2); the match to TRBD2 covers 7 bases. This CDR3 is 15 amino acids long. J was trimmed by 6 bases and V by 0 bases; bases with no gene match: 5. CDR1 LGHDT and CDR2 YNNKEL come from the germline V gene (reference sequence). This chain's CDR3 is CASSQDRERGNEQFF. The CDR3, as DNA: TGTGCCAGCAGCCAAGATCGGGAGCGGGGCAATGAGCAGTTCTTC.

CDR3 nucleotides: TGTGCCAGCAGTCCAGAGGAGCTCCTGCCCGACGAGCAGTACTTC. Its translation: CASSPEELLPDEQYF. The chain couples TRBV3-1 (or the pseudogene TRBV3-2) to TRBJ2-7, with unresolved D. In germline, CDR1 is LGHDT, CDR2 YNNKEL (reference sequence). The CDR3 is 15 amino acids. Trimming stripped 6 bases from V and 5 bases from J, with 20 bases between.

The CDR3 protein is CASSTGGAGVGAADTQYF. The CDR3 nucleotides are TGTGCCAGCAGCACGGGAGGAGCGGGCGTGGGGGCGGCAGATACGCAGTATTTT. The chain uses TRBV7-2 and TRBJ2-3; D is possibly TRBD2 (7 bases). Per germline, CDR1 SGHTA and CDR2 FQGNSA. Trimming removed 5 bases at V and 4 bases at J, with 25 bases between. The CDR3 loop spans 18 amino acids.

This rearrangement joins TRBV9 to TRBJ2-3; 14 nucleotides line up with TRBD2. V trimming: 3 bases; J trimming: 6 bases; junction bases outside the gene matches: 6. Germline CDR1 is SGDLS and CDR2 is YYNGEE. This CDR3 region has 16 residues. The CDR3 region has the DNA TGTGCCAGCAGCGGGACCGGGACTAGCGGGAGCGATACGCAGTATTTT. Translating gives CASSGTGTSGSDTQYF.

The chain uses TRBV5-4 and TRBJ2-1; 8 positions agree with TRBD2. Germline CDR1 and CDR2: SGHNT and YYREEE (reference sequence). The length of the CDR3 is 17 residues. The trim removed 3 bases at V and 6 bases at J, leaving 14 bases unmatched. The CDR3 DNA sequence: TGTGCCAGCAGCTCGACCCCCGGGAGGGCCGCGCGCAATGAGCAGTTCTTC. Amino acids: CASSSTPGRAARNEQFF.

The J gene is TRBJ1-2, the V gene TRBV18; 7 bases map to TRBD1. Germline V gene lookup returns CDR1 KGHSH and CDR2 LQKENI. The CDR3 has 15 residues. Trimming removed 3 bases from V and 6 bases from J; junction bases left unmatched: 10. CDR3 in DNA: TGTGCCAGCTCACCCACCTCGACAGGGAGTCATGGCTACACCTTC. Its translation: CASSPTSTGSHGYTF.

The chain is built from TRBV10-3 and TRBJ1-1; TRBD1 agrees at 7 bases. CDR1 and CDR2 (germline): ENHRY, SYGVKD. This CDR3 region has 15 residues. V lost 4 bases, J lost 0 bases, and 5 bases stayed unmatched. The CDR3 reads CAISGKQGMNTEAFF. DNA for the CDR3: TGTGCCATCAGTGGGAAACAGGGGATGAACACTGAAGCTTTCTTT.

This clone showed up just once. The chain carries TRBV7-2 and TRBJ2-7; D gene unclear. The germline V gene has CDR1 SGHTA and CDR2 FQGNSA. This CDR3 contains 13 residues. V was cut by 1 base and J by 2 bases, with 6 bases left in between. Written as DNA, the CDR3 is TGTGCCAGCAGCTTAGTCGGTACCTACGAGCAGTACTTC. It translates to CASSLVGTYEQYF.

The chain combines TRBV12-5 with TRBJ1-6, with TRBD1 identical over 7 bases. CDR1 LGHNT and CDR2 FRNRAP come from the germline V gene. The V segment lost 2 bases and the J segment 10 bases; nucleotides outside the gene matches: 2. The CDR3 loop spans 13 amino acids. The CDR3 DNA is TGTGCTAGTGGTTTGCAGGGGGGATCACCCCTCCACTTT. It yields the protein CASGLQGGSPLHF.

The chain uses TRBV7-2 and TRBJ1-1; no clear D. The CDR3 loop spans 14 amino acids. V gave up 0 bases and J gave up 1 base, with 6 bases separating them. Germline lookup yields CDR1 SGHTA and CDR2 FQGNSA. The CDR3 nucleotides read TGTGCCAGCAGCTTAGCGGGCCCGAACACTGAAGCTTTCTTT. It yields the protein CASSLAGPNTEAFF.

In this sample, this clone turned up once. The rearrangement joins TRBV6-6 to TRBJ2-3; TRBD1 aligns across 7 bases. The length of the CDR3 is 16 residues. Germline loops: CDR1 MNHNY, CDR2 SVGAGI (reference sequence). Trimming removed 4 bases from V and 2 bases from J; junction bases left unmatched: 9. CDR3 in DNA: TGTGCCAGCAGTTGGAGGACAGGAATCAACACAGATACGCAGTATTTT. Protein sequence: CASSWRTGINTDTQYF.

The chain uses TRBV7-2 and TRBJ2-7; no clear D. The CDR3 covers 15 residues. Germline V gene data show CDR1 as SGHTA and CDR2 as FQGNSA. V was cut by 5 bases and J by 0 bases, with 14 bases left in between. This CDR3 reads CASSPSSFGSYEQYF. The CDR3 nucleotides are TGTGCCAGCAGCCCCTCATCCTTCGGCTCCTACGAGCAGTACTTC. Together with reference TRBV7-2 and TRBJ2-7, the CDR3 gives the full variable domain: GAGVSQSPSNKVTEKGKDVELRCDPISGHTALYWYRQSLGQGLEFLIYFQGNSAPDKSGLPSDRFSAERTGGSVSTLTIQRTQQEDSAVYLCASSPSSFGSYEQYFGPGTRLTVT.

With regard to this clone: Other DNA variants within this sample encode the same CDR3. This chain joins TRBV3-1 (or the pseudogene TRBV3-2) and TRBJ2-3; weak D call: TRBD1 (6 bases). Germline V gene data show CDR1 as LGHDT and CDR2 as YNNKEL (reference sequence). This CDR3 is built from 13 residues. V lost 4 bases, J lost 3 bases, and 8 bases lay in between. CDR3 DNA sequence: TGTGCCAGCAGCCCCAGGGGAACAGATACGCAGTATTTT. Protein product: CASSPRGTDTQYF.

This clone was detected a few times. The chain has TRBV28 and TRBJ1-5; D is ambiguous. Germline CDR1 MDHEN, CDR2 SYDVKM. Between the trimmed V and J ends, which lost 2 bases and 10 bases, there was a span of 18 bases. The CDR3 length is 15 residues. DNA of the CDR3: TGTGCCAGCAGTTTAATGGCGGTAGCAATCAGCCCCCAGCATTTT. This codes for CASSLMAVAISPQHF.

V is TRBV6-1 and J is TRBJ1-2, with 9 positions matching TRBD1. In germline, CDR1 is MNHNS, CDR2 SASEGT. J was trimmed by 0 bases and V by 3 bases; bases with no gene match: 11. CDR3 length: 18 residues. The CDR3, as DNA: TGTGCCAGCAGTGAGGTCGTGGGACAGGGCAGCCCTAACTATGGCTACACCTTC. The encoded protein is CASSEVVGQGSPNYGYTF.

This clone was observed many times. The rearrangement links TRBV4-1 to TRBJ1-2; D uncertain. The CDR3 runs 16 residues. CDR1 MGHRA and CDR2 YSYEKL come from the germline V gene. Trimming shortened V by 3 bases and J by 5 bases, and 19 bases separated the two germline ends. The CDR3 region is CASSHPEGIGGYGYTF. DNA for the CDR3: TGCGCCAGCAGCCACCCCGAAGGTATAGGCGGGTATGGCTACACCTTC.

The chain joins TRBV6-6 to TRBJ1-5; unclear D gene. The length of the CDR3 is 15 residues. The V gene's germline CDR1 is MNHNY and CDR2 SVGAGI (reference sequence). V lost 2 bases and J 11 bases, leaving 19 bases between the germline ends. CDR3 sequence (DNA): TGTGCCAGCAGTTACCCCCAAAAGGAGGGCATGTCCCAGCATTTT. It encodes CASSYPQKEGMSQHF.

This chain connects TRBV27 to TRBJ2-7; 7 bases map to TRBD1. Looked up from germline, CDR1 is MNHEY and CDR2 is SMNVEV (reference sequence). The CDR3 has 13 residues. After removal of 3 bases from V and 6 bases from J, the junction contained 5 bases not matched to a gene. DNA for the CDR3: TGTGCCAGCAGTTTTCAGACAGGGCGCGAGCAGTACTTC. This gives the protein CASSFQTGREQYF.